One and the same sample provided the 21 T cell receptor beta chains below, sequenced in a study of Graves' ophthalmopathy and Graves' hyperthyroidism (dated by TCRdb to 2016 to 2019). The sequencer listed for this sample is Illumina HiSeq 2000. TCR beta CDR3 regions were amplified from RNA transcripts for repertoire sequencing. HTBI primers and the Qiagen OneStep RT-PCR kit were used in a first-round RT-PCR, which was followed by a second-round multiplex PCR, size selection and purification. TCRdb redid the processing of the public reads, applying fastp at Q25 and MiXCR, and retained in-frame beta chains. Rows are combined by CDR3 protein, so each entry shows the most common genes and DNA. This sample is represented by 600,000 to 650,000 distinct CDR3 sequences; around a fifth of them were singletons. The top ten constitute around 7% of the sample. The material sequenced was peripheral blood. These receptors all come from a woman under 30 with stable Graves' hyperthyroidism. Some clones in this sample may be carry-over from other donors' samples. Donor details come from another sample of the same person, matched by shared clones.

The table lists this clonotype with many counts. The chain recombines TRBV27 with TRBJ2-7; TRBD2 agrees at 16 bases. V shed 6 bases and J 3 bases; nucleotides not matched to a gene: 5. CDR1 MNHEY and CDR2 SMNVEV come from the germline V gene (reference sequence). The CDR3 totals 16 residues. The CDR3 loop reads CASRRGLAGGNYEQYF. CDR3 DNA sequence: TGTGCCAGCAGGAGGGGACTAGCGGGGGGGAACTACGAGCAGTACTTC.

The table lists this clonotype with many counts. The rearrangement uses TRBV6-2 or TRBV6-3 and TRBJ2-5; 8 nucleotides align to TRBD2. Germline V CDR1 and CDR2: MNHEY, SVGEGT. The CDR3 consists of 15 residues. Losses at the gene ends were 6 bases for V and 5 bases for J; bases not matched to a gene: 11. In DNA, the CDR3 is TGTGCCAGCAGCCCGGGGAGCGGGGGCTGGGAGACCCAGTACTTC. Its translation: CASSPGSGGWETQYF.

This clonotype was counted ten times or more. V gene TRBV6-5 combines with J gene TRBJ2-7; tentative D call: TRBD1 (6 bases). This CDR3 contains 13 residues. The V gene lost 2 bases and the J gene lost 2 bases, with 7 bases spanning the gap. Looked up from germline, CDR1 is MNHEY and CDR2 is SVGAGI. The DNA for the CDR3 is TGTGCCAGCAGTTACGACAGGACCTACGAGCAGTACTTC. It specifies CASSYDRTYEQYF.

This clonotype was recorded at least ten times. The chain uses TRBV2 and TRBJ2-7, with TRBD1 identical over 8 bases. Germline V gene data show CDR1 as SNHLY and CDR2 as FYNNEI. J was trimmed by 4 bases and V by 8 bases; bases with no gene match: 10. The CDR3 is 14 amino acids. The CDR3 loop reads CASYRGTPDYEQYF. In DNA form, the CDR3 reads TGTGCCAGCTACAGGGGGACCCCTGATTACGAGCAGTACTTC. The full variable domain, in which reference TRBV2 and TRBJ2-7 provide the parts outside the CDR3, is EPEVTQTPSHQVTQMGQEVILRCVPISNHLYFYWYRQILGQKVEFLVSFYNNEISEKSEIFDDQFSVERPDGSNFTLKIRSTKLEDSAMYFCASYRGTPDYEQYFGPGTRLTVT.

This clonotype was recorded a few times. This chain joins TRBV12-3 or TRBV12-4 and TRBJ1-2, with 10 bases lining up with TRBD1. V gave up 5 bases and J gave up 14 bases; unmatched junction bases: 8. The CDR3 totals 12 residues. The CDR3 DNA is TGTGCCAGCAGTCCACCAGGGACAGGGGTAACCTTC. Encoded protein: CASSPPGTGVTF.

Worth noting for this clonotype: A single base separates this from a much larger clone, so it may be a read error. This chain connects TRBV6-1 to TRBJ2-2; unclear D gene. Germline V gives CDR1 MNHNS, CDR2 SASEGT. The CDR3 is 13 amino acids. Trimming left V 8 bases short and J 3 bases short, with 10 bases between. CDR3 region: CASPGRHTGELFF. In DNA form, the CDR3 reads TGTGCCAGCCCGGGCAGACACACCGGGGAGCTGTTTTTT.

This clonotype has a handful of counts. The chain couples TRBV6-5 to TRBJ2-5, with 11 bases lining up with TRBD2. The CDR3 is 16 amino acids. Germline loops: CDR1 MNHEY, CDR2 SVGAGI. V was clipped by 3 bases and J by 2 bases; unmatched bases: 5. In nucleotides, the CDR3 is TGTGCCAGCAGTTATTCGGGGACTAGCGGACAAGAGACCCAGTACTTC. Its translation: CASSYSGTSGQETQYF.

This clonotype was recorded a few times. CDR3 DNA: TGCGCCAGCAGCCAAGCGGACTACTACGAGCAGTACTTC. Amino acids: CASSQADYYEQYF. This chain joins TRBV4-1 and TRBJ2-7; D may be TRBD2 (6 bases). Deletions cut 1 base from V and 3 bases from J, with 7 bases between. The CDR3 covers 13 residues. Per the germline V gene, CDR1 is MGHRA and CDR2 is YSYEKL.

This clonotype was seen many times. This chain links TRBV3-1 with TRBJ1-6; 10 positions agree with TRBD1. The CDR3 loop spans 15 amino acids. V gave up 6 bases and J gave up 9 bases; unmatched junction bases: 8. Germline assignment: CDR1 LGHDT and CDR2 YNNKEL (reference sequence). The CDR3: CASSTGTGVRSPLHF. For the CDR3, the DNA is TGTGCCAGCAGTACCGGGACAGGGGTTCGTTCACCCCTCCACTTT. Together with reference TRBV3-1 and TRBJ1-6, the CDR3 gives the full variable domain: DTAVSQTPKYLVTQMGNDKSIKCEQNLGHDTMYWYKQDSKKFLKIMFSYNNKELIINETVPNRFSPKSPDKAHLNLHINSLELGDSAVYFCASSTGTGVRSPLHFGNGTRLTVT.

This clonotype was observed at least ten times. The V and J genes are TRBV6-1 and TRBJ1-1; 8 nucleotides align to TRBD1. With V trimmed by 4 bases and J by 7 bases, 5 bases remained unmatched. Germline assignment: CDR1 MNHNS and CDR2 SASEGT. The CDR3 is 13 amino acids. The CDR3 is CASSARDRSEAFF. DNA of the CDR3: TGTGCCAGCAGTGCCCGGGACAGGAGTGAAGCTTTCTTT.

This clonotype was picked up a small number of times. J is TRBJ2-7 and V is TRBV5-1, with TRBD2 matching 8 bases. Trimming took 5 bases from V and 6 from J; bases not matched to a gene: 7. The CDR3 length is 13 residues. Germline-derived CDR1 and CDR2 are SGHRS and YFSETQ. The CDR3 bases are TGCGCCAGCAGGCGGAGCGGGGGAGTCGAGCAGTACTTC. Amino acids: CASRRSGGVEQYF.

This clonotype was recorded many times. The rearrangement joins TRBV28 to TRBJ1-1; TRBD1 matches 7 bases. V shed 6 bases and J 5 bases; nucleotides not matched to a gene: 9. The CDR3 extends over 14 amino acids. Germline loops: CDR1 MDHEN, CDR2 SYDVKM. The CDR3: CASSLGGGGTEAFF. DNA for the CDR3: TGTGCCAGCAGCCTCGGAGGGGGCGGTACTGAAGCTTTCTTT.

This clonotype appeared many times. The V gene is TRBV7-7, the J gene TRBJ2-5, with 8 bases fitting TRBD1. The CDR3 spans 16 residues. In germline, CDR1 is SSHAT, CDR2 FNYEAQ (reference sequence). J gave up 4 bases and V 5 bases, and 12 bases lay outside the gene matches. The CDR3 DNA sequence: TGTGCCAGCAGCGCCCATCCGACAGGGGCGAGAGAGACCCAGTACTTC. Protein sequence: CASSAHPTGARETQYF.

This clonotype was recorded many times. J is TRBJ1-1 and V is TRBV10-2, with TRBD1 as a possible D gene (5 bases). The germline V and J ends were trimmed by 0 bases and 5 bases, with 19 bases remaining between them. Germline values: CDR1 WSHSY, CDR2 SAAADI. The CDR3 contains 17 residues. CDR3 protein: CASSESTSPGGRTEAFF. Written as DNA, the CDR3 is TGCGCCAGCAGTGAGTCAACCTCACCCGGGGGGAGGACTGAAGCTTTCTTT.

Ten or more counts support this clonotype. The rearrangement links TRBV12-3 or TRBV12-4 to TRBJ1-2, with 10 bases matching TRBD1. Trimming took 4 bases from V and 6 from J; bases not matched to a gene: 14. The CDR3 contains 17 residues. CDR3 sequence (DNA): TGTGCCAGCAGTTCCGGGGACAGGGGCGGGAAAATGGATGGCTACACCTTC. Protein sequence: CASSSGDRGGKMDGYTF.

This clonotype was picked up many times. At one end the junction does not follow the germline gene, possibly because of a read error. The chain recombines TRBV7-9 with TRBJ1-2; tentative D call: TRBD1 (6 bases). Germline V gene data show CDR1 as SEHNR and CDR2 as FQNEAQ (reference sequence). There are 14 residues in the CDR3. The CDR3 region has the DNA TGTGCCAGCAGTTTAGGGCAGGGGAGCTATGGCTACACCTTC. Protein product: CASSLGQGSYGYTF. Filled out from reference TRBV7-9 and TRBJ1-2, the complete variable domain reads DTGVSQNPRHKITKRGQNVTFRCDPISEHNRLYWYRQTLGQGPEFLTYFQNEAQLEKSRLLSDRFSAERPKGSFSTLEIQRTEQGDSAMYLCASSLGQGSYGYTFGSGTRLTVV.

V and J are TRBV12-3 or TRBV12-4 and TRBJ1-5; the D gene is possibly TRBD1 (6 bases). Trimming took 6 bases from V and 3 from J, leaving 9 bases between them. The CDR3 runs to 13 residues. The CDR3 DNA reads as TGTGCCAGCAGACAGGGTTTCAATCAGCCCCAGCATTTT. This translates into CASRQGFNQPQHF.

The rearrangement links TRBV28 to TRBJ1-5, with 9 positions matching TRBD1. This CDR3 has 18 amino acids. Germline values: CDR1 MDHEN, CDR2 SYDVKM. The ends lost 3 bases at V and 0 bases at J; junction bases unmatched: 9. CDR3 protein: CASSFPGTGFYSNQPQHF. The CDR3 bases are TGTGCCAGCAGTTTTCCAGGGACAGGGTTCTATAGCAATCAGCCCCAGCATTTT.

Many counts were recorded for this clonotype. CDR3 amino acids: CASSQLQGENSPLHF. CDR3 DNA sequence: TGTGCCAGCAGTCAACTACAGGGGGAGAATTCACCCCTCCACTTT. The V gene is TRBV28, the J gene TRBJ1-6; 8 positions match TRBD1. Germline trimming cut 5 bases from V and 7 bases from J; bases unmatched to any gene: 7. Germline V gene data show CDR1 as MDHEN and CDR2 as SYDVKM. The CDR3 runs to 15 residues.

This clonotype has a handful of counts. The V call is TRBV6-2 or TRBV6-3, the J call TRBJ1-5; TRBD1 might be the D (6 bases). Germline CDR1 and CDR2: MNHEY and SVGEGT. V lost 6 bases and J 0 bases, leaving 18 bases between the germline ends. The CDR3 has 17 residues. CDR3 in amino acids: CASRTGTRPYSNQPQHF. CDR3 sequence (DNA): TGTGCCAGCAGAACAGGGACAAGGCCATATAGCAATCAGCCCCAGCATTTT.

This clonotype was counted many times. This chain connects TRBV25-1 to TRBJ1-1, with D hard to call. With 3 bases removed from V and 2 bases from J, the gap between germline ends came to 7 bases. This CDR3 is built from 13 residues. The germline V gene encodes CDR1 MGHDK and CDR2 SYGVNS. The CDR3, as DNA: TGTGCCAGCAGTGAGCGGGGAAACACTGAAGCTTTCTTT. Translation gives CASSERGNTEAFF. Looking up the rest from reference TRBV25-1 and TRBJ1-1 gives the full variable domain: EADIYQTPRYLVIGTGKKITLECSQTMGHDKMYWYQQDPGMELHLIHYSYGVNSTEKGDLSSESTVSRIRTEHFPLTLESARPSHTSQYLCASSERGNTEAFFGQGTRLTVV.